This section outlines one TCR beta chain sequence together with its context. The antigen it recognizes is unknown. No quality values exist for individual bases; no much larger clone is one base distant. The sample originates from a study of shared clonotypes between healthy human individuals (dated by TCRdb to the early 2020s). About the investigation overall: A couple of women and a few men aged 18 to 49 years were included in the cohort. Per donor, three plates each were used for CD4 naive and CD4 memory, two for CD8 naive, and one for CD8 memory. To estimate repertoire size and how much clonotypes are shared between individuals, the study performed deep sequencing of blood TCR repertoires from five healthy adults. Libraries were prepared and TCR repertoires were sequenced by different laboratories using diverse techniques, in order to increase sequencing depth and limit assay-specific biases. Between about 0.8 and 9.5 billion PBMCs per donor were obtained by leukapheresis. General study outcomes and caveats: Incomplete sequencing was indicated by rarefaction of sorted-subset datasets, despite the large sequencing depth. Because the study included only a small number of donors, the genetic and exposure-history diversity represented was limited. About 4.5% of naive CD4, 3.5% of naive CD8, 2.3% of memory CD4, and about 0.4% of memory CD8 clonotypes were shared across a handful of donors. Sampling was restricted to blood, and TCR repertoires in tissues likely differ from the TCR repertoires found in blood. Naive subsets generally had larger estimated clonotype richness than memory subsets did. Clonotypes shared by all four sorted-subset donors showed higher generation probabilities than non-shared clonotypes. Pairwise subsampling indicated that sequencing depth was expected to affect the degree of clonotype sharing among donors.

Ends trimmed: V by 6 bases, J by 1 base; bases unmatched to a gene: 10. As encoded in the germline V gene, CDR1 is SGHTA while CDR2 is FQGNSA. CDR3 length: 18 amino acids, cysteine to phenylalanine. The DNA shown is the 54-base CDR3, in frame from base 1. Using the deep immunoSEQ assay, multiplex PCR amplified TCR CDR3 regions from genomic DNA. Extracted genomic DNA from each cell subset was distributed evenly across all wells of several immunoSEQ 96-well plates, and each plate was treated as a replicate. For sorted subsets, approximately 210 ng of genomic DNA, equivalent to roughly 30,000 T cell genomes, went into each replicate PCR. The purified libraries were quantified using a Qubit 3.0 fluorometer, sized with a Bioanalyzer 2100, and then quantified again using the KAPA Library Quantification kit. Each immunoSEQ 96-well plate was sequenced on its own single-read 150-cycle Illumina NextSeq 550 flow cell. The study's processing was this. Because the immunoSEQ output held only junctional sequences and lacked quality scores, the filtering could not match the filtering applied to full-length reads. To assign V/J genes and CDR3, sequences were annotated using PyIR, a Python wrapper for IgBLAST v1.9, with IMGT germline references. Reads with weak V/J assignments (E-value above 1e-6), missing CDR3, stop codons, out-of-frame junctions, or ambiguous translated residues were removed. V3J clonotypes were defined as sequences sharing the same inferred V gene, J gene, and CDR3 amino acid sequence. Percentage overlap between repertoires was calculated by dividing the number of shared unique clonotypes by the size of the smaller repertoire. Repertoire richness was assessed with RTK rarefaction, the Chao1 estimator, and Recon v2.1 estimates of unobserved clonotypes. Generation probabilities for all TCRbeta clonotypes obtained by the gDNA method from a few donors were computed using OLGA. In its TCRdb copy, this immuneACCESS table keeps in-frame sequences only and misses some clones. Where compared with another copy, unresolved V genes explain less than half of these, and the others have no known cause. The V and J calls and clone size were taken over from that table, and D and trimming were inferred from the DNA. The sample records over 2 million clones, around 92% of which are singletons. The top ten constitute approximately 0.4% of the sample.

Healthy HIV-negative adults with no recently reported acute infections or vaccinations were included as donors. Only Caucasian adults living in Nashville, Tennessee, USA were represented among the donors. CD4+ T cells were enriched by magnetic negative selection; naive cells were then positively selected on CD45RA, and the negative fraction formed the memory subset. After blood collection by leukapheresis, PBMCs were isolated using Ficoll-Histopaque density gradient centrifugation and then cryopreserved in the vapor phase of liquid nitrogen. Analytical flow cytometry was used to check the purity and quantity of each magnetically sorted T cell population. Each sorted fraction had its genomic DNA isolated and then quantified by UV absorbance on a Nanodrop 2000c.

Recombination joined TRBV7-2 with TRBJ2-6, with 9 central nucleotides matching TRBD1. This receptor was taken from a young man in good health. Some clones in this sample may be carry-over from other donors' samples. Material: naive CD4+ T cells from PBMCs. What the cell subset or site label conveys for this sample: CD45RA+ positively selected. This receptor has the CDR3 CASRPQGAYPSGANVLTF. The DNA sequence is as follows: TGTGCCAGCAGACCACAGGGGGCGTATCCATCTGGGGCCAACGTCCTGACTTTC.